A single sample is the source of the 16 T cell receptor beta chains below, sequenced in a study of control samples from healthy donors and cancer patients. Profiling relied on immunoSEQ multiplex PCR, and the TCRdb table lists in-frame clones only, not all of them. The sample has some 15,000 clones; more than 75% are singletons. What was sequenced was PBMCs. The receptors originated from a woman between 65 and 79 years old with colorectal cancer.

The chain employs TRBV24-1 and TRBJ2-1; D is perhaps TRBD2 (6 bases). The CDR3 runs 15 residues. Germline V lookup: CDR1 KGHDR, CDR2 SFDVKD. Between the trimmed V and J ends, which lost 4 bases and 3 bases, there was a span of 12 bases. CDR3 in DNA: TGTGCCACCAGTGAGGAGGGCAACCTCTACAATGAGCAGTTCTTC. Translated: CATSEEGNLYNEQFF.

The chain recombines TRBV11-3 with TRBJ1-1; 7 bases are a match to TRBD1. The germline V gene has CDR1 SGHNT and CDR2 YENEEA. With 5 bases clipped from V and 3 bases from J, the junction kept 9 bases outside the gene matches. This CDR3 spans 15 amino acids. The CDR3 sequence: CASSGLFDRDTEAFF. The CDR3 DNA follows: TGTGCCAGCAGCGGACTGTTCGACAGGGACACTGAAGCTTTCTTT.

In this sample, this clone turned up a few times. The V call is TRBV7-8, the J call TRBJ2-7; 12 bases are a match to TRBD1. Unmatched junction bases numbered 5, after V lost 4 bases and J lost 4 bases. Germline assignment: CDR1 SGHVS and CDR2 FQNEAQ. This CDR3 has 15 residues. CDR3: CASSSWDRGPYEQYF. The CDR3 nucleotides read TGTGCCAGCAGCTCCTGGGACAGGGGGCCGTACGAGCAGTACTTC.

The CDR3 DNA reads as TGTGCCAGCAGCGTGGTCGCAGGGAGCTCCTACGAGCAGTACTTC. Its protein product is CASSVVAGSSYEQYF. The rearrangement uses TRBV9 and TRBJ2-7, with D perhaps given as TRBD1 or TRBD2 (5 bases each). This CDR3 is 15 amino acids long. The ends were cut back, 2 bases at V and 0 bases at J, with 12 bases in the middle. Germline CDR1 is SGDLS and CDR2 is YYNGEE. Filled out from reference TRBV9 and TRBJ2-7, the complete variable domain reads DSGVTQTPKHLITATGQRVTLRCSPRSGDLSVYWYQQSLDQGLQFLIQYYNGEERAKGNILERFSAQQFPDLHSELNLSSLELGDSALYFCASSVVAGSSYEQYFGPGTRLTVT.

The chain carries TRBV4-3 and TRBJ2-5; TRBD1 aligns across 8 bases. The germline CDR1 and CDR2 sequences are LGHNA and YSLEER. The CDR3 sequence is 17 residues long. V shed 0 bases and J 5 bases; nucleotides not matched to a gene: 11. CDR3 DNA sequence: TGCGCCAGCAGCCAAGATTACGCGCAGGGGGCAGGGGAGACCCAGTACTTC. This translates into CASSQDYAQGAGETQYF.

CDR3 nucleotides: TGTGCCTGGAGTGTTTGGGGGACGTATAGCTCCTACGAGCAGTACTTC. The encoded protein is CAWSVWGTYSSYEQYF. The rearrangement joins TRBV30 to TRBJ2-7, with D perhaps TRBD1 or TRBD2 (5 bases each). The V gene lost 0 bases and the J gene lost 0 bases, with 15 bases spanning the gap. Germline CDR1 is GTSNPN and CDR2 is SVGIG (reference sequence). The CDR3 sequence is 16 residues long.

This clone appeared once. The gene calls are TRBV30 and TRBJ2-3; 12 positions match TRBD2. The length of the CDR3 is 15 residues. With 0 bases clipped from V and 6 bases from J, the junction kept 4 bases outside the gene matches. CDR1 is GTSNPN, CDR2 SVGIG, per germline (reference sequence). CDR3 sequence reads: CAWSVKLAGGDTQYF. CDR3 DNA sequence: TGTGCCTGGAGTGTAAAACTAGCGGGAGGCGATACGCAGTATTTT. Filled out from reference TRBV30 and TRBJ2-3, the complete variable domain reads SQTIHQWPATLVQPVGSPLSLECTVEGTSNPNLYWYRQAAGRGLQLLFYSVGIGQISSEVPQNLSASRPQDRQFILSSKKLLLSDSGFYLCAWSVKLAGGDTQYFGPGTRLTVL.

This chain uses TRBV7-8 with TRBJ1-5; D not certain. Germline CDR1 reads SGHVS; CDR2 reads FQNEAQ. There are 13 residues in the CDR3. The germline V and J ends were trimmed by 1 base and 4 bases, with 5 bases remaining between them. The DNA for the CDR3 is TGTGCCAGCAGCTTAGACGTTAATCAGCCCCAGCATTTT. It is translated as CASSLDVNQPQHF.

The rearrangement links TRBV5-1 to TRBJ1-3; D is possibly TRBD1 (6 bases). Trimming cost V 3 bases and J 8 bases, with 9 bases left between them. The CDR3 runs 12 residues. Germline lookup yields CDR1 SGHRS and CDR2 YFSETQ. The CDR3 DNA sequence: TGCGCCAGCAGCTCCGCAGGGGACACCATATATTTT. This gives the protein CASSSAGDTIYF.

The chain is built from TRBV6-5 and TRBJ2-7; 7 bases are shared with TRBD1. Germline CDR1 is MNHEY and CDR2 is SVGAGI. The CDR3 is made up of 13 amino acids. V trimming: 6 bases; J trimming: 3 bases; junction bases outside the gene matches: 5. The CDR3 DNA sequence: TGTGCCAGCAGGGCAGGGGGACACTACGAGCAGTACTTC. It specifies CASRAGGHYEQYF.

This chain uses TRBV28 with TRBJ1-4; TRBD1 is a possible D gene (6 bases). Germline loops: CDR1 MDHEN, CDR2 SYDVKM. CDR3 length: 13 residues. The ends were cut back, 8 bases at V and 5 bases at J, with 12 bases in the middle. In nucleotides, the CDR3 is TGTGCCAGCGGCCGAGGGGGGAATGAAAAACTGTTTTTT. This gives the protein CASGRGGNEKLFF.

CDR3 in amino acids: CASQAPSYNEQFF. Here the CDR3 DNA reads TGTGCCAGCCAGGCACCCTCCTACAATGAGCAGTTCTTC. V gene TRBV2 combines with J gene TRBJ2-1; D remains ambiguous. Looked up from germline, CDR1 is SNHLY and CDR2 is FYNNEI. V was cut by 8 bases and J by 0 bases, with 8 bases left in between. This CDR3 region has 13 residues.

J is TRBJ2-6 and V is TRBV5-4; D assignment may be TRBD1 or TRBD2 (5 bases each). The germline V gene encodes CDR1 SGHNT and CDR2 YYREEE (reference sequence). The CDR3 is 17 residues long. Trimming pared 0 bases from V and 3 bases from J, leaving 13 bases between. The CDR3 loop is CASSLEAWGFGANVLTF. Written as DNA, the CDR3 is TGTGCCAGCAGCTTGGAGGCTTGGGGGTTTGGGGCCAACGTCCTGACTTTC. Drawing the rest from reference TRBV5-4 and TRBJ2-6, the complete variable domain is ETGVTQSPTHLIKTRGQQVTLRCSSQSGHNTVSWYQQALGQGPQFIFQYYREEENGRGNFPPRFSGLQFPNYSSELNVNALELDDSALYLCASSLEAWGFGANVLTFGAGSRLTVL.

CDR3 DNA: TGTGCCAGCAGCTTTAGTAGGGCGCTGAACACTGAAGCTTTCTTT. Residues: CASSFSRALNTEAFF. The chain carries TRBV5-8 and TRBJ1-1; D uncertain. V lost 2 bases and J lost 0, with 11 bases in between. This CDR3 comprises 15 residues. Germline V gene sequence: CDR1 SGHTS, CDR2 YDEGEE. The variable domain in full, completed from reference TRBV5-8 and TRBJ1-1, reads EAGVTQSPTHLIKTRGQQATLRCSPISGHTSVYWYQQALGLGLQFLLWYDEGEERNRGNFPPRFSGRQFPNYSSELNVNALELEDSALYLCASSFSRALNTEAFFGQGTRLTVV.

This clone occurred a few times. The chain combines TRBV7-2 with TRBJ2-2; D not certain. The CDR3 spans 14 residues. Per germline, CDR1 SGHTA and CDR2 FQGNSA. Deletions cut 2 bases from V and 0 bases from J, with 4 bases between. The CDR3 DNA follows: TGTGCCAGCAGCTTACCCACGAACACCGGGGAGCTGTTTTTT. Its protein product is CASSLPTNTGELFF.

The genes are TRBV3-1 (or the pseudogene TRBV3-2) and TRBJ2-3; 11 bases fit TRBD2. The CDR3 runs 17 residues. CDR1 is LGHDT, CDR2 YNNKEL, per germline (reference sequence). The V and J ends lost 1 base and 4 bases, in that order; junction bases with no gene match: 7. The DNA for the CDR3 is TGTGCCAGCAGCCAAGGCGTGACTAGCGGGAAAGCAGATACGCAGTATTTT. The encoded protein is CASSQGVTSGKADTQYF.